The 26 T cell receptor beta chains given below trace back to one sample, sequenced in a study of blood T cells in healthy people across ages. Using a J-beta primer mix together with a sample-barcoded 5' primer, a second PCR was run for about 6 to 11 cycles. TCRdb re-analysed the 5' RACE reads in MiXCR, keeping a single row per CDR3 protein. Among hundreds of thousands of distinct CDR3 sequences, around 25% were seen once, and the ten largest hold under 10%. The sample also formed part of further work on T cells of mothers and their children.

Sequencing input: blood. Receptors originate from a boy aged 5-17 years in good health.

The chain carries TRBV6-1 and TRBJ2-2, with D perhaps TRBD2 (5 bases). Germline CDR1 reads MNHNS; CDR2 reads SASEGT. Trimming took off 11 bases at V and 3 bases at J, with 13 bases between the two ends. This CDR3 has 13 residues. CDR3 DNA sequence: TGTGCCGCAACCTGGCGGGACACCGGGGAGCTGTTTTTT. Translation: CAATWRDTGELFF.

This clonotype occurred a few times. The chain combines TRBV28 with TRBJ1-2; D gene unclear. The CDR3 loop spans 13 amino acids. Germline loops: CDR1 MDHEN, CDR2 SYDVKM. With 3 bases removed from V and 7 bases from J, the gap between germline ends came to 12 bases. Here the CDR3 reads CASSFVTAAGYTF. DNA for the CDR3: TGTGCCAGCAGTTTTGTAACAGCAGCTGGCTACACCTTC.

The chain carries TRBV4-2 and TRBJ2-4; D is unclear. CDR3 length equals 17 residues. V was trimmed by 0 bases and J by 3 bases, leaving 15 bases between them. The germline V gene has CDR1 LGHNA and CDR2 YNFKEQ. CDR3 protein: CASSQDRGVSGKNIQYF. CDR3 DNA: TGTGCCAGCAGCCAAGATCGAGGCGTTTCGGGCAAAAACATTCAGTACTTC.

This clonotype was seen a handful of times. The rearrangement links TRBV7-6 to TRBJ2-5; 7 nucleotides align to TRBD2. The CDR3 totals 13 residues. The ends lost 5 bases at V and 2 bases at J; junction bases unmatched: 2. Germline V gives CDR1 SGHVS, CDR2 FNYEAQ. CDR3 nucleotides: TGTGCCAGCAGCAATAGCGGGCAAGAGACCCAGTACTTC. It encodes CASSNSGQETQYF.

The genes are TRBV20-1 and TRBJ2-4, with 7 bases aligning to TRBD2. The V segment lost 7 bases and the J segment 6 bases; nucleotides outside the gene matches: 9. The length of the CDR3 is 13 residues. From germline, CDR1 is DFQATT and CDR2 SNEGSKA (reference sequence). CDR3 coding DNA: TGCAGTGTCCTCCAGCTAGCGGCAAACATTCAGTACTTC. Translated, it gives CSVLQLAANIQYF.

This clonotype was observed many times. The chain has TRBV5-1 and TRBJ2-5; TRBD2 matches 12 bases. CDR3 length: 15 amino acids. Germline V gene sequence: CDR1 SGHRS, CDR2 YFSETQ. V gave up 0 bases and J gave up 5 bases; unmatched junction bases: 2. Here the CDR3 DNA reads TGCGCCAGCAGCTTGGCTAGCGGGGGGGCCGAGACCCAGTACTTC. It yields the protein CASSLASGGAETQYF.

This chain links TRBV15 with TRBJ2-7; tentatively, D is TRBD1 (5 bases). CDR3 size: 14 residues. Looked up from germline, CDR1 is LNHNV and CDR2 is YYDKDF (reference sequence). Trimming removed 1 base from V and 6 bases from J, with 13 bases in between. In DNA form, the CDR3 reads TGTGCCACCAGCAGAGGCAGGGAAGTGGGCGAGCAGTACTTC. This sequence encodes CATSRGREVGEQYF.

The rearrangement uses TRBV29-1 and TRBJ2-1; a possible D gene is TRBD2 (6 bases). The CDR3 is made up of 13 amino acids. Germline values: CDR1 SQVTM, CDR2 ANQGSEA. The V end lost 8 bases, the J end lost 2 bases, and 13 bases lay between the germline ends. This CDR3 reads CSHGGFPYNEQFF. The DNA of the CDR3 is TGCAGCCACGGGGGATTCCCCTACAATGAGCAGTTCTTC.

V usage is TRBV10-3 and J usage is TRBJ2-3, with 7 positions matching TRBD2. Germline assignment: CDR1 ENHRY and CDR2 SYGVKD. This CDR3 comprises 15 residues. With V trimmed by 6 bases and J by 2 bases, 8 bases remained unmatched. CDR3 in amino acids: CAISPGERDTDTQYF. CDR3 bases: TGTGCCATCAGCCCCGGCGAGCGGGACACAGATACGCAGTATTTT.

This clonotype has a handful of counts. V is TRBV29-1 and J is TRBJ1-2; D is unclear. This CDR3 has 12 residues. Germline V gene lookup returns CDR1 SQVTM and CDR2 ANQGSEA. V gave up 0 bases and J gave up 4 bases, with 6 bases separating them. This chain's CDR3 is CSVEDRVYGYTF. The CDR3 nucleotides read TGCAGCGTTGAAGATCGTGTCTATGGCTACACCTTC.

This clonotype was counted ten times or more. The chain carries TRBV29-1 and TRBJ2-5; perhaps TRBD2 as D (6 bases). V gave up 1 base and J gave up 5 bases, with 8 bases separating them. The CDR3 length is 12 residues. CDR1 and CDR2 from the germline V gene are SQVTM and ANQGSEA. The CDR3 DNA follows: TGCAGCGTTGAAGGTGGGGGGGAGACCCAGTACTTC. Residues: CSVEGGGETQYF.

This sequence joins TRBV5-1 and TRBJ2-3; tentatively, D is TRBD2 (5 bases). V was clipped by 2 bases and J by 2 bases, with 12 bases between them. Germline loops: CDR1 SGHRS, CDR2 YFSETQ. This CDR3 has 15 residues. The CDR3 DNA sequence: TGCGCCAGCAGCTTAGCGGCATTAGCCACAGATACGCAGTATTTT. Its protein is CASSLAALATDTQYF.

This clonotype was observed at least ten times. The J gene is TRBJ2-5, the V gene TRBV12-3 or TRBV12-4, with D perhaps TRBD1 or TRBD2 (5 bases each). This CDR3 is 14 amino acids long. Trimming took off 3 bases at V and 4 bases at J, with 12 bases between the two ends. The CDR3 is CASSFPGAGETQYF. The CDR3 DNA reads as TGTGCCAGCAGTTTCCCCGGGGCAGGAGAGACCCAGTACTTC.

This clonotype was recorded many times. The chain carries TRBV5-1 and TRBJ2-4, with 8 bases lining up with TRBD2. The CDR3 covers 19 residues. Trimming at V came to 3 bases and at J to 0 bases, leaving 14 bases not matched to a gene. Germline lookup yields CDR1 SGHRS and CDR2 YFSETQ. CDR3: CASSYGTSFLKEAKNIQYF. The CDR3 DNA reads as TGCGCCAGCAGCTACGGGACTAGTTTTCTGAAGGAAGCCAAAAACATTCAGTACTTC.

This clonotype occurred a few times. One junction end disagrees with the germline gene, perhaps due to a read error. The V call is TRBV7-9, the J call TRBJ1-1, with D perhaps TRBD1 (6 bases). The CDR3 sequence is 14 residues long. From germline, CDR1 is SEHNR and CDR2 FQNEAQ (reference sequence). The CDR3 DNA follows: TGTGCCAGCAGCGCAGTGGGGGCCCACACTGAAGCTCTCTTT. Translated: CASSAVGAHTEALF.

The chain combines TRBV29-1 with TRBJ1-1, with a tentative D call TRBD1 (6 bases). V was clipped by 7 bases and J by 6 bases, with 18 bases between them. The germline V gene encodes CDR1 SQVTM and CDR2 ANQGSEA. The CDR3 is 13 residues long. The CDR3 bases are TGCAGCGCAAACCACAGGGAGAGGGCTGAAGCTTTCTTT. Its translation: CSANHRERAEAFF. The entire variable domain, with the rest obtained from reference TRBV29-1 and TRBJ1-1, is as follows: SAVISQKPSRDICQRGTSLTIQCQVDSQVTMMFWYRQQPGQSLTLIATANQGSEATYESGFVIDKFPISRPNLTFSTLTVSNMSPEDSSIYLCSANHRERAEAFFGQGTRLTVV.

The chain carries TRBV7-9 and TRBJ2-6; D gene unclear. Looked up from germline, CDR1 is SEHNR and CDR2 is FQNEAQ (reference sequence). CDR3 size: 16 residues. V lost 1 base and J lost 0, with 7 bases in between. CDR3 region: CASSLVGTSGANVLTF. CDR3 DNA sequence: TGTGCCAGCAGCTTAGTTGGTACCTCTGGGGCCAACGTCCTGACTTTC.

The chain recombines TRBV10-3 with TRBJ2-1; D is possibly TRBD2 (6 bases). The V end lost 8 bases, the J end lost 2 bases, and 16 bases lay between the germline ends. Looked up from germline, CDR1 is ENHRY and CDR2 is SYGVKD. This CDR3 comprises 15 residues. In nucleotides, the CDR3 is TGTGCCATCGGCGGGATCAACCCCCCCTACAATGAGCAGTTCTTC. This translates into CAIGGINPPYNEQFF.

This clonotype was observed a handful of times. The chain couples TRBV27 to TRBJ2-7; 9 nucleotides align to TRBD2. CDR3 length: 16 amino acids. The germline CDR1 and CDR2 sequences are MNHEY and SMNVEV (reference sequence). Losses at the gene ends were 4 bases for V and 1 base for J; bases not matched to a gene: 8. CDR3 DNA sequence: TGTGCCAGCAGTTGGGATGGAGCGGGAGGTTCCTACGAGCAGTACTTC. Protein: CASSWDGAGGSYEQYF.

This clonotype was counted only a few times. This chain joins TRBV21-1 and TRBJ2-7; the table's TRBD1 call for D was not verified on the DNA. TRBV21-1 has pseudogene status. The length of the CDR3 is 14 residues. The DNA of the CDR3 is TGTGCCCCCGGGGAAGGTCGTCAGAACTACGAGCAGTACTTC. Translating it yields CAPGEGRQNYEQYF.

This clonotype was detected a few times. The rearrangement joins TRBV2 to TRBJ2-3; 7 positions agree with TRBD2. The CDR3 has 15 residues. The V gene's germline CDR1 is SNHLY and CDR2 FYNNEI. With 3 bases clipped from V and 5 bases from J, the junction kept 8 bases outside the gene matches. The CDR3 nucleotides are TGTGCCAGCAGTGACGGCGGGAGTTGGGGAGATACGCAGTATTTT. Translating it yields CASSDGGSWGDTQYF.

This clonotype was seen repeatedly, ten times or more. The chain links TRBV7-6 to TRBJ1-5; no definite D call. The CDR3 runs 13 residues. V was cut by 4 bases and J by 0 bases, with 4 bases left in between. Germline V lookup: CDR1 SGHVS, CDR2 FNYEAQ. The CDR3 nucleotides read TGTGCCAGCAGCTCCAATAGCAATCAGCCCCAGCATTTT. It is translated as CASSSNSNQPQHF.

V usage is TRBV3-1 and J usage is TRBJ2-7, with D perhaps TRBD1 or TRBD2 (6 bases each). Per germline, CDR1 LGHDT and CDR2 YNNKEL (reference sequence). This CDR3 comprises 16 residues. V lost 3 bases, J lost 0 bases, and 15 bases lay in between. Here the CDR3 DNA reads TGTGCCAGCAGCCAGGCGTGGGGGGCCTTCTCCTACGAGCAGTACTTC. This codes for CASSQAWGAFSYEQYF.

This clonotype occurred a few times. V usage is TRBV29-1 and J usage is TRBJ2-7; 8 bases are a match to TRBD1. Trimming removed 4 bases from V and 2 bases from J; junction bases left unmatched: 13. The CDR3 totals 16 residues. Looked up from germline, CDR1 is SQVTM and CDR2 is ANQGSEA. The CDR3 loop reads CSVGSTGEITTYEQYF. CDR3 coding DNA: TGCAGCGTTGGGTCGACAGGGGAAATAACAACCTACGAGCAGTACTTC.

This rearrangement joins TRBV4-2 to TRBJ1-1; 8 bases match TRBD1. CDR3 length: 12 amino acids. Germline loops: CDR1 LGHNA, CDR2 YNFKEQ. With V trimmed by 7 bases and J by 9 bases, 7 bases remained unmatched. The CDR3 nucleotides are TGTGCCAGCACCGGGACAGGCCTTAAAGCTTTCTTT. Translating it yields CASTGTGLKAFF.

This chain uses TRBV19 with TRBJ2-6, with TRBD1 matching over 7 bases. In germline, CDR1 is LNHDA, CDR2 SQIVND (reference sequence). J lost 0 bases, V lost 1 base, and 3 bases had no gene match. There are 17 residues in the CDR3. The CDR3 reads CASSIGGQISGANVLTF. CDR3 nucleotide sequence: TGTGCCAGTAGTATAGGGGGACAGATCTCTGGGGCCAACGTCCTGACTTTC.